Below are 15 T cell receptor beta chains sequenced from a single sample in a study of blood T cell repertoires in COVID-19. Profiled with immunoSEQ multiplex PCR; TCRdb holds only in-frame clones, not every one. The data hold approximately 210,000 clones, with approximately 80% observed a single time. Sequenced input: peripheral blood. The receptors originated from a man aged 25 to 40 with active or convalescent COVID-19.

This rearrangement joins TRBV13 to TRBJ2-1, with 7 bases aligning to TRBD2. V trimming: 5 bases; J trimming: 2 bases; junction bases outside the gene matches: 9. This CDR3 has 16 residues. The V gene's germline CDR1 is PRHDT and CDR2 FYEKMQ (reference sequence). DNA for the CDR3: TGTGCCAGCAGCCTGGGGGAGGGGCTAACCTACAATGAGCAGTTCTTC. The encoded protein is CASSLGEGLTYNEQFF.

V gene TRBV30 combines with J gene TRBJ1-5, with TRBD1 as a possible D gene (5 bases). This CDR3 has 13 amino acids. With 2 bases removed from V and 6 bases from J, the gap between germline ends came to 11 bases. From germline, CDR1 is GTSNPN and CDR2 SVGIG (reference sequence). DNA for the CDR3: TGTGCCTGGAGTAGGTCAGGGCTTCAGCCCCAGCATTTT. Translating gives CAWSRSGLQPQHF.

This chain connects TRBV27 to TRBJ2-3; no firm D call. Deletions cut 7 bases from V and 4 bases from J, with 12 bases between. The CDR3 sequence is 13 residues long. CDR1 and CDR2 from the germline V gene are MNHEY and SMNVEV (reference sequence). The CDR3 DNA sequence: TGTGCCAGCACCAACTTTTCCCCAGATACGCAGTATTTT. The encoded protein is CASTNFSPDTQYF.

The J gene is TRBJ2-7, the V gene TRBV5-1; 9 nucleotides agree with TRBD1. Per the germline V gene, CDR1 is SGHRS and CDR2 is YFSETQ. With 4 bases clipped from V and 3 bases from J, the junction kept 5 bases outside the gene matches. CDR3 length equals 14 residues. The CDR3 loop reads CASSVGQGIYEQYF. DNA of the CDR3: TGCGCCAGCAGCGTAGGACAGGGGATCTACGAGCAGTACTTC.

The chain employs TRBV5-1 and TRBJ1-2, with 7 positions matching TRBD1. The CDR3 is 13 amino acids. Trimming cost V 4 bases and J 7 bases; bases outside gene matches: 7. CDR1 and CDR2 (germline): SGHRS, YFSETQ. The chain's CDR3 is CASSADRAGGYTF. The CDR3 DNA reads as TGCGCCAGCAGCGCCGACAGGGCTGGTGGCTACACCTTC.

The rearrangement joins TRBV15 to TRBJ2-7, with a weak D call TRBD2 (6 bases). The germline V and J ends were trimmed by 10 bases and 5 bases, with 21 bases remaining between them. Germline CDR1 reads LNHNV; CDR2 reads YYDKDF (reference sequence). This CDR3 contains 14 residues. The CDR3 DNA sequence: TGTGCCAGCCGGAGCGGGCGGGAACTTGACGAGCAGTACTTC. Amino acids: CASRSGRELDEQYF.

The chain is built from TRBV4-2 and TRBJ2-1, with D possibly TRBD2 on 5 matching bases. The V end was cut by 2 bases, the J end by 14 bases, with 22 bases between. There are 15 residues in the CDR3. In germline, CDR1 is LGHNA, CDR2 YNFKEQ. The CDR3 DNA reads as TGTGCCAGCAGCCAAACGTGGAACCAGGAGGAGAGGAAGTTCTTC. Translating it yields CASSQTWNQEERKFF.

The table lists this clone with many counts. This chain uses TRBV6-4 with TRBJ2-3; TRBD2 matches at 8 bases. CDR1 and CDR2 from the germline V gene are MRHNA and SNTAGT. The CDR3 loop spans 13 amino acids. The trim removed 6 bases at V and 2 bases at J, leaving 1 base unmatched. CDR3 amino acids: CASSGGDTDTQYF. The CDR3 DNA is TGTGCCAGCAGCGGGGGGGACACAGATACGCAGTATTTT.

This clone was detected only a few times. The gene calls are TRBV28 and TRBJ1-6; TRBD1 matches 8 bases. V was clipped by 5 bases and J by 9 bases; unmatched bases: 9. Germline CDR1 and CDR2: MDHEN and SYDVKM. The CDR3 has 15 residues. The CDR3 nucleotides read TGTGCCAGCAGTCCTACCGGGACAGGTGGTTCACCCCTCCACTTT. It translates to CASSPTGTGGSPLHF.

The genes are TRBV7-9 and TRBJ1-1; D is uncertain. CDR1 and CDR2 (germline): SEHNR, FQNEAQ (reference sequence). Trimming left V 5 bases short and J 2 bases short, with 12 bases between. The CDR3 consists of 14 residues. The CDR3: CASSVDTVNTEAFF. The CDR3, as DNA: TGTGCCAGCAGCGTCGACACCGTTAACACTGAAGCTTTCTTT.

This clone was detected once. The chain carries TRBV7-6 and TRBJ2-6, with D possibly being TRBD1 (5 bases). CDR3 length equals 16 residues. Germline V gene sequence: CDR1 SGHVS, CDR2 FNYEAQ. V was trimmed by 4 bases and J by 0 bases, leaving 10 bases between them. The CDR3 loop reads CASSWGRASGANVLTF. DNA of the CDR3: TGTGCCAGCAGCTGGGGCCGGGCCTCTGGGGCCAACGTCCTGACTTTC.

The chain joins TRBV28 to TRBJ1-2; the D gene is possibly TRBD1 (6 bases). V was cut by 10 bases and J by 8 bases, with 17 bases left in between. The germline gives CDR1 MDHEN, CDR2 SYDVKM. The CDR3 loop spans 12 amino acids. The DNA for the CDR3 is TGTGCCACCCGAACAGGGTTTGGCGGCTACACCTTC. It codes for CATRTGFGGYTF.

The chain couples TRBV7-2 to TRBJ1-3, with unresolved D. The CDR3 is 17 residues long. The V gene lost 1 base and the J gene lost 1 base, with 14 bases spanning the gap. CDR1 SGHTA and CDR2 FQGNSA come from the germline V gene. The CDR3 sequence is CASSLGPPPASGNTIYF. For the CDR3, the DNA is TGTGCCAGCAGCTTAGGCCCTCCCCCAGCGTCTGGAAACACCATATATTTT.

The table lists this clone with a few counts. This chain uses TRBV2 with TRBJ1-3; TRBD1 might be the D (5 bases). Trimming stripped 4 bases from V and 2 bases from J, with 9 bases between. There are 14 residues in the CDR3. Germline assignment: CDR1 SNHLY and CDR2 FYNNEI. DNA for the CDR3: TGTGCCAGCAGTGTGGGGGGGACTGGAAACACCATATATTTT. Translation: CASSVGGTGNTIYF. Drawing the rest from reference TRBV2 and TRBJ1-3, the complete variable domain is EPEVTQTPSHQVTQMGQEVILRCVPISNHLYFYWYRQILGQKVEFLVSFYNNEISEKSEIFDDQFSVERPDGSNFTLKIRSTKLEDSAMYFCASSVGGTGNTIYFGEGSWLTVV.

The chain employs TRBV19 and TRBJ2-5; 12 positions agree with TRBD1. With V trimmed by 7 bases and J by 5 bases, 8 bases remained unmatched. Germline CDR1 and CDR2: LNHDA and SQIVND (reference sequence). The CDR3 loop spans 15 amino acids. The CDR3 nucleotides are TGTGCCAGTACAAACCGGGACAGGGGGCAGGAGACCCAGTACTTC. Translating it yields CASTNRDRGQETQYF.